This TCR beta chain was documented in a study of vaccination effects on CD4 cells after COVID-19. Whole-study findings and limits: Small numbers of convalescent patients limited the study. It also lacked early post-infection timepoints. Marked clonal contraction was seen in infection- and vaccine-induced clones late after vaccination.

V lost 5 bases and J lost 2, with 15 bases in between. The CDR3 spans 15 residues. CDR1 is SGHTA and CDR2 is FQGNSA in the germline V gene. Profiled with immunoSEQ multiplex PCR; TCRdb holds only in-frame clones, not every one. The sample has roughly 46,000 clones, 74% seen once; the top ten hold approximately 5.6%. Following 10 days of culture, CD4+ T cells were isolated. Their SARS-CoV-2 infection, verified by PCR, occurred between March and December 2020. As their vaccination, participants received two doses of either BNT162b2 or mRNA-1273. With regard to this clone: Antigen unknown.

The source is a human donor who had a prior SARS-CoV-2 infection. This chain joins TRBV7-2 and TRBJ2-5, with D possibly TRBD2 on 6 matching bases. This specimen was CD4+ T cells from PBMCs cultured without peptide, taken after COVID-19 vaccination. The CDR3 spells CASSLMTSGQETQYF. DNA of the CDR3: TGTGCCAGCAGCCTTATGACAAGCGGGCAAGAGACCCAGTACTTC.